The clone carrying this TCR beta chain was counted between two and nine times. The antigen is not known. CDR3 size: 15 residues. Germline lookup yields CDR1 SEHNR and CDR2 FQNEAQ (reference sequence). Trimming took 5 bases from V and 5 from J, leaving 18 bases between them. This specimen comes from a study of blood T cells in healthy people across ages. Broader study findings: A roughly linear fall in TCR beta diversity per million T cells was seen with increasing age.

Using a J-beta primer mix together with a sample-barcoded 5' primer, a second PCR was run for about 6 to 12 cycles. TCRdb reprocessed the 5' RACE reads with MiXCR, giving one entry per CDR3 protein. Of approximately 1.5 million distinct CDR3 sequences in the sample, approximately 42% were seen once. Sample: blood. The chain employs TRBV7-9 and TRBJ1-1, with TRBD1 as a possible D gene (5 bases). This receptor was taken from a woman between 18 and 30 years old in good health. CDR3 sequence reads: CASSPGLGARTEAFF. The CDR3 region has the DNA TGTGCCAGCAGCCCAGGGCTAGGGGCGCGAACTGAAGCTTTCTTT.